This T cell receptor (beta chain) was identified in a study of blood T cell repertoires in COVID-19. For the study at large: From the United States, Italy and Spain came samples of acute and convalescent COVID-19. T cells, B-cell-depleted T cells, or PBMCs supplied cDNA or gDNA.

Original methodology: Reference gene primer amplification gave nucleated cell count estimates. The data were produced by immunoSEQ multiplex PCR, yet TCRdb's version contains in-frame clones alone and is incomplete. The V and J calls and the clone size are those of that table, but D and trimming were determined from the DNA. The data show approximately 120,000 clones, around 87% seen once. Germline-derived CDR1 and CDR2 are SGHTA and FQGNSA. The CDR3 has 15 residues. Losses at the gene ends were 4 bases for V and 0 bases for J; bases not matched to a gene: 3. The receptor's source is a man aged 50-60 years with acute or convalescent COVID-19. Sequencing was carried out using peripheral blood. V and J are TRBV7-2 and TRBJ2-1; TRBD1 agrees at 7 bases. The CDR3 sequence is CASSSGQASYNEQFF. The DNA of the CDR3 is TGTGCCAGCAGCTCAGGACAGGCCTCCTACAATGAGCAGTTCTTC.